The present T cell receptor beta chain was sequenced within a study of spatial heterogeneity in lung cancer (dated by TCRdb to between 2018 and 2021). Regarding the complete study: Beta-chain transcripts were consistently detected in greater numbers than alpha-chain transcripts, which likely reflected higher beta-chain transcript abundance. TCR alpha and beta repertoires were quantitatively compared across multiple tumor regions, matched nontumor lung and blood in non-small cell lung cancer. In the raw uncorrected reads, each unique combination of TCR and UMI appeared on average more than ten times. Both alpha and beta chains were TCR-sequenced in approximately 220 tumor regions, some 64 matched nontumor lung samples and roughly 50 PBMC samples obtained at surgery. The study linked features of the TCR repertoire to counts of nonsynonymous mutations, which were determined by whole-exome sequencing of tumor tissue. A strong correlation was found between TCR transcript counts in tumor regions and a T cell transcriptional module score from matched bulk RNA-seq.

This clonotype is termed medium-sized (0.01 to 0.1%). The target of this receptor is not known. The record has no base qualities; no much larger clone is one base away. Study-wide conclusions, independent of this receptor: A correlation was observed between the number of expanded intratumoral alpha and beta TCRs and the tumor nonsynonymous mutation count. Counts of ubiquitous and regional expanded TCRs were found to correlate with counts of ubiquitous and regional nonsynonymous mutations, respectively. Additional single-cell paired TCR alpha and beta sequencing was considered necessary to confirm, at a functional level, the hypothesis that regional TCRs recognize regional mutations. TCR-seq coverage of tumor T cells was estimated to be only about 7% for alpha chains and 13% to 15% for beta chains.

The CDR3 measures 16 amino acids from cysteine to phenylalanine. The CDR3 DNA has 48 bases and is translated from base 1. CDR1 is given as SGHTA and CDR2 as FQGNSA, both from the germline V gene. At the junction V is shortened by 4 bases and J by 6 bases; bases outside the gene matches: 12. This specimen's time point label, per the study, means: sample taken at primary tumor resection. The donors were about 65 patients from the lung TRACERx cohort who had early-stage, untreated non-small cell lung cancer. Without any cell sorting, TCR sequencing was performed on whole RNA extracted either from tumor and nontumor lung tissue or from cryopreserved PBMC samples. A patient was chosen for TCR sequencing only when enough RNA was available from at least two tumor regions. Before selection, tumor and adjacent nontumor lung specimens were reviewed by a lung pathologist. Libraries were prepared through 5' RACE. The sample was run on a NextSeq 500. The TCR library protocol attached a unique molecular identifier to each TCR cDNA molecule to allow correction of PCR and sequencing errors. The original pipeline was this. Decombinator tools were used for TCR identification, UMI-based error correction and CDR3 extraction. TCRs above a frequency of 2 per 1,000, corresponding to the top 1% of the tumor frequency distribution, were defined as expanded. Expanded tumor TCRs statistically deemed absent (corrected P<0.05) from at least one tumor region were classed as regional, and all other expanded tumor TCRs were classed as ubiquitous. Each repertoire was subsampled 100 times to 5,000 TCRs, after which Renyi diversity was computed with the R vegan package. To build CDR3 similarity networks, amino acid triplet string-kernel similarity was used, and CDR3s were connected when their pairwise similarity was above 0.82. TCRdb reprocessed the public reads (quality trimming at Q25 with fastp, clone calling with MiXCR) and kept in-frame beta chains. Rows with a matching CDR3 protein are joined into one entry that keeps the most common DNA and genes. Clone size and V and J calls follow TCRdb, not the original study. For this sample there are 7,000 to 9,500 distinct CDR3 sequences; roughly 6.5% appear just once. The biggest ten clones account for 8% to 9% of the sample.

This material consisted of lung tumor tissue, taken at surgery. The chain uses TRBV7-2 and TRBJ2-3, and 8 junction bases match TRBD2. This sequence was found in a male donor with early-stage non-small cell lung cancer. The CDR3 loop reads CASSWLAGLESDTQYF. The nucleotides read TGTGCCAGCAGCTGGCTAGCGGGTCTCGAGTCGGATACGCAGTATTTT. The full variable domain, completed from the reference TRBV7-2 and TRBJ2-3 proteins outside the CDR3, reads GAGVSQSPSNKVTEKGKDVELRCDPISGHTALYWYRQSLGQGLEFLIYFQGNSAPDKSGLPSDRFSAERTGGSVSTLTIQRTQQEDSAVYLCASSWLAGLESDTQYFGPGTRLTVL.